This TCR beta chain was found in a study of T cell repertoires in cytomegalovirus infection. Study in general: From public TCR beta signatures came an indication of both CMV infection and matching HLA type.

J lost 7 bases, V lost 10 bases, and 12 bases had no gene match. The germline V gene has CDR1 ENHRY and CDR2 SYGVKD. This CDR3 contains 13 residues. Turning to this clonotype: The antigen is unknown.

TCRdb re-called the reads through MiXCR, storing one row per CDR3 protein. The data contain some 270,000 distinct CDR3 sequences, 15% to 20% of them singletons. General observations from the study: CMV-specific HLA-C-restricted TCR beta clonotypes dominated the ex vivo response. CMV carriers having the relevant HLA were flagged by cumulative public TCR beta family frequency.

This sequence joins TRBV10-3 and TRBJ2-7; 8 nucleotides agree with TRBD1. Sequenced material: CD8+ T cells from PBMCs. This clonotype was obtained from a human donor in good health (CMV status not recorded). Some clones in this sample may be carry-over from other donors' samples. CDR3: CATTGPGDREQYF. The CDR3 DNA is TGTGCCACAACAGGCCCCGGGGACAGGGAGCAGTACTTC.